The rows below give T cell receptor beta chains drawn from one sample of a study of cytomegalovirus exposure and HLA in healthy donors. Using immunoSEQ multiplex PCR, the repertoire was profiled, and TCRdb retains in-frame clones only, with some absent. The sample lists about 100,000 clones, 80% to 85% seen once, with about 3.9% in the top ten. The sample was PBMCs. The receptors stem from a woman in her seventies in good health and CMV-seropositive. CDR3s include the opening cysteine and the closing phenylalanine or tryptophan. Fields, in order: CDR3 protein, CDR3 DNA, V gene, clone size, CDR3 length, D gene, J gene. The D gene is left open where the match is weak. Size is omitted from some rows. Given values are once, few, many or a class for expanded clones.

CDR3 protein: CASSGQGWLPQHF; CDR3 DNA: TGTGCCAGTAGCGGACAGGGGTGGTTACCCCAGCATTTT; V gene: TRBV19; clone size: -; CDR3 length: 13; D gene: TRBD1; J gene: TRBJ1-5
CDR3 protein: CASRNEGQSSQPQHF; CDR3 DNA: TGTGCCAGCAGAAACGAGGGACAGTCCAGTCAGCCCCAGCATTTT; V gene: TRBV2; clone size: -; CDR3 length: 15; D gene: TRBD1; J gene: TRBJ1-5
CDR3 protein: CASSLERPAQETQYF; CDR3 DNA: TGTGCCAGCAGCTTGGAGCGTCCGGCCCAAGAGACCCAGTACTTC; V gene: TRBV5-6; clone size: -; CDR3 length: 15; D gene: -; J gene: TRBJ2-5
CDR3 protein: CASSYSRQMNTEAFF; CDR3 DNA: TGTGCCAGCAGTTACTCGAGGCAGATGAACACTGAAGCTTTCTTT; V gene: TRBV6-6; clone size: -; CDR3 length: 15; D gene: -; J gene: TRBJ1-1
CDR3 protein: CASSPRVTEAFF; CDR3 DNA: TGTGCCAGCAGCCCCAGGGTCACTGAAGCTTTCTTT; V gene: TRBV11-3; clone size: -; CDR3 length: 12; D gene: -; J gene: TRBJ1-1
CDR3 protein: CASSLSEGGAYEQYF; CDR3 DNA: TGCGCCAGCAGCCTTAGTGAGGGAGGTGCATACGAGCAGTACTTC; V gene: TRBV4-3; clone size: -; CDR3 length: 15; D gene: -; J gene: TRBJ2-7
CDR3 protein: CASSLGQNGQPQHF; CDR3 DNA: TGTGCCAGCAGCTTAGGGCAAAACGGGCAGCCCCAGCATTTT; V gene: TRBV7-2; clone size: -; CDR3 length: 14; D gene: -; J gene: TRBJ1-5
CDR3 protein: CASSLGGTGGTTYGYTF; CDR3 DNA: TGTGCCAGCAGCTTGGGTGGGACAGGGGGCACCACCTATGGCTACACCTTC; V gene: TRBV5-8; clone size: -; CDR3 length: 17; D gene: TRBD1; J gene: TRBJ1-2
CDR3 protein: CASSPRTSGSLYNEQFF; CDR3 DNA: TGTGCCAGCAGCCCAAGGACTAGCGGGAGCCTATACAATGAGCAGTTCTTC; V gene: TRBV4-2; clone size: -; CDR3 length: 17; D gene: TRBD2; J gene: TRBJ2-1
CDR3 protein: CASSPEAGTANEQYF; CDR3 DNA: TGTGCCAGCAGCCCCGAGGCCGGGACAGCAAACGAGCAGTACTTC; V gene: TRBV5-7; clone size: once; CDR3 length: 15; D gene: TRBD1; J gene: TRBJ2-7
CDR3 protein: CASSFPRGNTEAFF; CDR3 DNA: TGTGCCAGCAGCTTTCCCAGGGGAAACACTGAAGCTTTCTTT; V gene: TRBV12-1; clone size: -; CDR3 length: 14; D gene: -; J gene: TRBJ1-1
CDR3 protein: CASSFELGATNEKLFF; CDR3 DNA: TGTGCCAGCAGCTTCGAGTTGGGGGCGACTAATGAAAAACTGTTTTTT; V gene: TRBV7-9; clone size: few; CDR3 length: 16; D gene: -; J gene: TRBJ1-4
CDR3 protein: CASSQDLGQGWTEAFF; CDR3 DNA: TGTGCCAGCAGCCAAGATCTGGGACAGGGATGGACTGAAGCTTTCTTT; V gene: TRBV14; clone size: -; CDR3 length: 16; D gene: TRBD1; J gene: TRBJ1-1
CDR3 protein: CASSQAGGSYGYTF; CDR3 DNA: TGCGCCAGCAGCCAAGCAGGGGGTAGTTATGGCTACACCTTC; V gene: TRBV4-1; clone size: few; CDR3 length: 14; D gene: TRBD1; J gene: TRBJ1-2
CDR3 protein: CASNKTLARTRGSEQYF; CDR3 DNA: TGTGCCAGCAACAAGACTCTCGCAAGGACTAGAGGATCCGAGCAGTACTTC; V gene: TRBV7-2; clone size: -; CDR3 length: 17; D gene: TRBD2; J gene: TRBJ2-7
CDR3 protein: CASSLLRLNSPLHF; CDR3 DNA: TGCGCCAGCAGCTTGCTCAGGTTAAATTCACCCCTCCACTTT; V gene: TRBV5-1; clone size: once; CDR3 length: 14; D gene: -; J gene: TRBJ1-6
CDR3 protein: CATSRGSGNQPQHF; CDR3 DNA: TGTGCCACCAGCAGGGGGAGCGGCAATCAGCCCCAGCATTTT; V gene: TRBV15; clone size: once; CDR3 length: 14; D gene: -; J gene: TRBJ1-5
CDR3 protein: CASSQAGVIYEQYF; CDR3 DNA: TGTGCCAGCAGCCAAGCAGGGGTGATCTACGAGCAGTACTTC; V gene: TRBV14; clone size: -; CDR3 length: 14; D gene: -; J gene: TRBJ2-7
CDR3 protein: CATSKPGLADYNEQFF; CDR3 DNA: TGTGCCACCAGCAAGCCGGGACTAGCGGACTACAATGAGCAGTTCTTC; V gene: TRBV15; clone size: -; CDR3 length: 16; D gene: TRBD2; J gene: TRBJ2-1
CDR3 protein: CSVGLAGGSRFF; CDR3 DNA: TGCAGCGTCGGACTAGCGGGAGGTAGCAGGTTCTTC; V gene: TRBV29-1; clone size: once; CDR3 length: 12; D gene: TRBD2; J gene: TRBJ2-1
CDR3 protein: CASSTTGTLFSPAKNIQYF; CDR3 DNA: TGTGCCAGTAGTACGACAGGGACCCTCTTTAGTCCAGCCAAAAACATTCAGTACTTC; V gene: TRBV19; clone size: once; CDR3 length: 19; D gene: TRBD1; J gene: TRBJ2-4
CDR3 protein: CASSLSLGQGAETQYF; CDR3 DNA: TGTGCCAGCAGCTTAAGTCTGGGACAGGGGGCCGAGACCCAGTACTTC; V gene: TRBV13; clone size: -; CDR3 length: 16; D gene: TRBD1; J gene: TRBJ2-5
CDR3 protein: CASSSSHRGGKAFF; CDR3 DNA: TGTGCCAGCAGCTCCTCCCACAGGGGGGGAAAAGCTTTCTTT; V gene: TRBV11-3; clone size: -; CDR3 length: 14; D gene: TRBD1; J gene: TRBJ1-1
CDR3 protein: CASSSPGTGDYEQYF; CDR3 DNA: TGTGCCAGCAGTTCCCCGGGGACAGGGGACTACGAGCAGTACTTC; V gene: TRBV27; clone size: -; CDR3 length: 15; D gene: TRBD1; J gene: TRBJ2-7
CDR3 protein: CASRMSQGGSEAFF; CDR3 DNA: TGTGCCAGCAGGATGAGTCAGGGAGGCTCTGAAGCTTTCTTT; V gene: TRBV7-9; clone size: few; CDR3 length: 14; D gene: -; J gene: TRBJ1-1
CDR3 protein: CASSQDPTRLYEQYF; CDR3 DNA: TGCGCCAGCAGCCAAGATCCGACAAGACTATACGAGCAGTACTTC; V gene: TRBV4-3; clone size: -; CDR3 length: 15; D gene: -; J gene: TRBJ2-7
CDR3 protein: CVRKSWWTPSSGNTIYF; CDR3 DNA: TGTGTCAGAAAATCTTGGTGGACACCGTCCTCTGGAAACACCATATATTTT; V gene: TRBV9; clone size: -; CDR3 length: 17; D gene: -; J gene: TRBJ1-3
CDR3 protein: CASSPIVATNEKLFF; CDR3 DNA: TGTGCCAGCTCACCGATAGTTGCAACTAATGAAAAACTGTTTTTT; V gene: TRBV18; clone size: -; CDR3 length: 15; D gene: -; J gene: TRBJ1-4
CDR3 protein: CASSFRQSGANVLTF; CDR3 DNA: TGCGCCAGCAGCTTTCGACAATCAGGGGCCAACGTCCTGACTTTC; V gene: TRBV4-1; clone size: -; CDR3 length: 15; D gene: -; J gene: TRBJ2-6
CDR3 protein: CASSPSGRGMSYEQYF; CDR3 DNA: TGTGCCAGCTCACCGTCCGGCAGGGGAATGTCCTACGAGCAGTACTTC; V gene: TRBV18; clone size: -; CDR3 length: 16; D gene: -; J gene: TRBJ2-7
CDR3 protein: CASSPRTRSLADTQYF; CDR3 DNA: TGTGCCAGCTCACCTCGGACTAGGTCTCTTGCAGATACGCAGTATTTT; V gene: TRBV18; clone size: -; CDR3 length: 16; D gene: TRBD2; J gene: TRBJ2-3
CDR3 protein: CASSLAGFNEQFF; CDR3 DNA: TGTGCCAGCAGCTTGGCGGGGTTCAATGAGCAGTTCTTC; V gene: TRBV11-3; clone size: -; CDR3 length: 13; D gene: -; J gene: TRBJ2-1
CDR3 protein: CASSHVRAEQGEAFF; CDR3 DNA: TGTGCCAGCAGCCATGTCCGGGCGGAACAGGGGGAAGCTTTCTTT; V gene: TRBV7-8; clone size: -; CDR3 length: 15; D gene: TRBD1; J gene: TRBJ1-1
CDR3 protein: CASSSSQTGRTGELFF; CDR3 DNA: TGTGCCAGCAGCTCCTCTCAGACAGGGAGAACCGGGGAGCTGTTTTTT; V gene: TRBV5-4; clone size: -; CDR3 length: 16; D gene: TRBD1; J gene: TRBJ2-2
CDR3 protein: CASIVGTSRTDTQYF; CDR3 DNA: TGCGCCAGCATAGTTGGGACTAGCAGGACAGATACGCAGTATTTT; V gene: TRBV5-1; clone size: -; CDR3 length: 15; D gene: TRBD2; J gene: TRBJ2-3